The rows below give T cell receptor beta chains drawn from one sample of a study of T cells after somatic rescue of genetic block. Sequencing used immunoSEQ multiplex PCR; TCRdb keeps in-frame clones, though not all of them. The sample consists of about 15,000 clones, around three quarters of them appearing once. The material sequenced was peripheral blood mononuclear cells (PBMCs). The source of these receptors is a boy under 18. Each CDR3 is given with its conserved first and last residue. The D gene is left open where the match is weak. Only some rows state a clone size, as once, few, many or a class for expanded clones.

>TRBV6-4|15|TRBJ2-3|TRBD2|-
CASSDASGGRDTQYF
TGTGCCAGCAGTGACGCTAGCGGGGGGAGGGATACGCAGTATTTT
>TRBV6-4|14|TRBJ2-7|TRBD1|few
CAPKETGGDAEQYF
TGTGCCCCCAAGGAGACAGGGGGCGATGCCGAGCAGTACTTC
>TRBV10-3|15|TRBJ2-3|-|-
CAISEGQSGKDTQYF
TGTGCCATCAGTGAGGGACAGTCGGGTAAAGATACGCAGTATTTT
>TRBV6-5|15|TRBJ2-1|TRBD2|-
CASSPTSGGAGEQFF
TGTGCCAGCAGTCCGACTAGCGGGGGGGCCGGTGAGCAGTTCTTC
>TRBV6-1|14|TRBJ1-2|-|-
CASKRDGSAYGYTF
TGTGCCAGCAAGCGGGACGGTAGTGCCTATGGCTACACCTTC
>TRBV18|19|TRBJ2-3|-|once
CASSPPNWDSMEGVDTQYF
TGTGCCAGCTCACCACCGAATTGGGACAGTATGGAGGGGGTGGATACGCAGTATTTT
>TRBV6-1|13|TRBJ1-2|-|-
CASSVWERYGYTF
TGTGCCAGCAGTGTGTGGGAGCGGTATGGCTACACCTTC
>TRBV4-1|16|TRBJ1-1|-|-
CASSQGVTTPYTEAFF
TGCGCCAGCAGCCAAGGGGTTACTACACCTTACACTGAAGCTTTCTTT
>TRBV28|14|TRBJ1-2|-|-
CASSFGQGTYGYTF
TGTGCCAGCAGTTTTGGGCAGGGGACCTATGGCTACACCTTC
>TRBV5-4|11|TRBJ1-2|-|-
CASSHNYGYTF
TGTGCCAGCAGCCATAACTATGGCTACACCTTC
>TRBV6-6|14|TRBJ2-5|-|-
CASIYGGREWAQYF
TGTGCCAGCATCTACGGGGGGCGAGAATGGGCCCAGTACTTC
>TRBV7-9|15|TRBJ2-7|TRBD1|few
CASSLFFGQDYEQYF
TGTGCCAGCAGCTTATTTTTCGGACAGGACTACGAGCAGTACTTC
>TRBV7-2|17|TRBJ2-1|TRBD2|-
CASSPTPAGVVDNEQFF
TGTGCCAGCAGCCCAACGCCAGCGGGAGTTGTGGACAATGAGCAGTTCTTC
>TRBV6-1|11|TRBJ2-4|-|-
CASRATGIQYF
TGTGCCAGCAGGGCGACAGGAATTCAGTACTTC
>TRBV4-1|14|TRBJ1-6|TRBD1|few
CASSQVGTGASLHF
TGCGCCAGCAGCCAAGTAGGGACAGGGGCGTCCCTCCACTTT
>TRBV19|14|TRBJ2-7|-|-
CASSNDRDSYEQYF
TGTGCCAGTAGTAACGATCGGGACTCCTACGAGCAGTACTTC
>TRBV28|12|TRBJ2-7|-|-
CASSLAPYEQYF
TGTGCCAGCAGTTTGGCCCCCTACGAGCAGTACTTC
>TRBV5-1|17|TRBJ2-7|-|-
CASSLGRGAPSGYEQYF
TGCGCCAGCAGCTTGGGAAGGGGGGCTCCTTCGGGCTACGAGCAGTACTTC
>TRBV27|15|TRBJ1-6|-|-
CASSLRSQGNSPLHF
TGTGCCAGCAGTTTACGGTCGCAGGGGAATTCACCCCTCCACTTT
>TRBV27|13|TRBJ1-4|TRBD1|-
CASSQNRGQVLFF
TGTGCCAGCAGCCAAAACAGGGGGCAGGTTCTGTTTTTT
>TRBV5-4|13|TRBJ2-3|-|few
CASRTGGGNTQYF
TGTGCCAGCCGTACAGGGGGAGGGAATACGCAGTATTTT
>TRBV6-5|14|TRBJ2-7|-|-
CASSPLPYSYEQYF
TGTGCCAGCAGTCCACTACCGTACTCCTACGAGCAGTACTTC
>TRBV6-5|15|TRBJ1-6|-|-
CASSYRGAGNSPLHF
TGTGCCAGCAGTTACCGGGGGGCCGGTAATTCACCCCTCCACTTT
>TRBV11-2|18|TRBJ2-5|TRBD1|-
CASSLSVGQGPFQETQYF
TGTGCCAGCAGCTTATCAGTGGGACAGGGCCCCTTCCAAGAGACCCAGTACTTC
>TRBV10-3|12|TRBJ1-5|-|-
CAIRDVDQPQHF
TGTGCCATCAGAGACGTAGATCAGCCCCAGCATTTT
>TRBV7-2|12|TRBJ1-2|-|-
CASSLNPVGYTF
TGTGCCAGCAGCTTGAATCCGGTGGGCTACACCTTC
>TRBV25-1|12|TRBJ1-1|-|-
CASSEGRFEAFF
TGTGCCAGCAGTGAAGGACGTTTCGAAGCTTTCTTT
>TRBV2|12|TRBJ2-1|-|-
CASSVGGWEQFF
TGTGCCAGCAGTGTGGGGGGTTGGGAGCAGTTCTTC
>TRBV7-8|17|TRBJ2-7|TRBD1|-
CASSLSYGTAVPYGQYF
TGTGCCAGCAGCTTAAGTTATGGGACAGCCGTTCCTTACGGGCAGTACTTC
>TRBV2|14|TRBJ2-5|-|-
CASSESGYQETQYF
TGTGCCAGCAGTGAATCCGGGTACCAAGAGACCCAGTACTTC
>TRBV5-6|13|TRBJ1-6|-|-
CASSFLYNSPLHF
TGTGCCAGCAGCTTTTTATATAATTCACCCCTCCACTTT
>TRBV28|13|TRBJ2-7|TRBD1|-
CASSWDRVGEQYF
TGTGCCAGCAGTTGGGACAGGGTAGGGGAGCAGTACTTC
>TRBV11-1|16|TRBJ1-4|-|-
CASSLQGPKSNEKLFF
TGTGCCAGCAGCTTACAGGGTCCTAAGTCTAATGAAAAACTGTTTTTT
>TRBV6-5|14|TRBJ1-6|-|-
CASSSPGVNSPLHF
TGTGCCAGCAGTTCCCCTGGAGTGAATTCACCCCTCCACTTT
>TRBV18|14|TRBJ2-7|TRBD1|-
CASSTGTASYEQYF
TGTGCCAGCTCGACCGGGACAGCTTCCTACGAGCAGTACTTC
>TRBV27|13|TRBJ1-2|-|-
CASSSGRLYGYTF
TGTGCCAGCAGTTCCGGACGGCTCTATGGCTACACCTTC
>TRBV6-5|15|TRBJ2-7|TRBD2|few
CASTRRTSGTYEQYF
TGTGCCAGCACTCGAAGGACTAGCGGGACCTACGAGCAGTACTTC
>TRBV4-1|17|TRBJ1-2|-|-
CASSQAPGPEVGYGYTF
TGCGCCAGCAGCCAAGCCCCTGGGCCGGAGGTAGGCTATGGCTACACCTTC
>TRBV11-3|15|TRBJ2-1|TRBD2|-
CASSPTSGIYNEQFF
TGTGCCAGCAGCCCGACTAGCGGTATTTACAATGAGCAGTTCTTC
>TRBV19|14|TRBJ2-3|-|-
CASSRLPSTDTQYF
TGTGCCAGTAGTCGGTTACCCAGCACAGATACGCAGTATTTT
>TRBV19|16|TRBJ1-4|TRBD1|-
CASSIGRTGEGGKLFF
TGTGCCAGTAGTATTGGGAGGACAGGGGAAGGGGGAAAACTGTTTTTT
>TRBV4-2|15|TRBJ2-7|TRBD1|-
CASSQEGTDGFEQYF
TGTGCCAGCAGCCAAGAAGGGACAGATGGGTTCGAGCAGTACTTC
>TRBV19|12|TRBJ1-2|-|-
CASKSDNYGYTF
TGTGCCAGTAAGAGCGATAACTATGGCTACACCTTC
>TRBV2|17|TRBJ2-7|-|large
CASSETRQGPISYEQYF
TGTGCCAGCAGTGAAACCCGGCAGGGGCCTATTTCCTACGAGCAGTACTTC
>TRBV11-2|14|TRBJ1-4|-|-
CASSFLATNEKLFF
TGTGCCAGCAGCTTCCTTGCAACTAATGAAAAACTGTTTTTT
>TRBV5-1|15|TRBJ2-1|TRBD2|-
CASSLVASGYNEQFF
TGCGCCAGCAGCTTGGTGGCTAGCGGATACAATGAGCAGTTCTTC
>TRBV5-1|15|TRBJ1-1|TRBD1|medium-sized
CASSLGGGMSTEAFF
TGCGCCAGCAGCTTGGGAGGGGGCATGAGCACTGAAGCTTTCTTT